The 3 T cell receptor beta chains in this list originate from one sample, sequenced in a study of CD8 T cells in ankylosing spondylitis. General study results and limits: Seemingly characteristic of ankylosing spondylitis blood was a TCR beta motif consisting of about 8 highly homologous variants.

Their antigens remain unidentified. TCRdb re-analysed the 5' RACE reads in MiXCR, keeping a single row per CDR3 protein. The table records more than 600,000 distinct CDR3 sequences, around 17% of them present only once. Sequenced: blood, either unsorted or a sorted T cell fraction (not recorded which). The origin of the receptors is a male donor with ankylosing spondylitis.

This clonotype was seen more than once but under ten times. CDR3 in DNA: TGCGCCAGCAGCTTGGACAGGGGATTATCTGGAAACACCATATATTTT. Translation gives CASSLDRGLSGNTIYF. The V gene is TRBV5-1, the J gene TRBJ1-3; 7 bases are a match to TRBD1. The CDR3 has 16 amino acids. The germline V gene has CDR1 SGHRS and CDR2 YFSETQ. Trimming took 0 bases from V and 1 from J; bases not matched to a gene: 4. Drawing the rest from reference TRBV5-1 and TRBJ1-3, the complete variable domain is KAGVTQTPRYLIKTRGQQVTLSCSPISGHRSVSWYQQTPGQGLQFLFEYFSETQRNKGNFPGRFSGRQFSNSRSEMNVSTLELGDSALYLCASSLDRGLSGNTIYFGEGSWLTVV.

The chain joins TRBV30 to TRBJ1-1; D remains ambiguous. Germline V CDR1 and CDR2: GTSNPN, SVGIG (reference sequence). CDR3 length: 13 residues. V lost 4 bases and J lost 6, with 15 bases in between. The CDR3 reads CAWTVGRGSEAFF. CDR3 nucleotide sequence: TGTGCCTGGACCGTCGGTCGGGGATCTGAAGCTTTCTTT.

This clonotype was seen at least ten times. This CDR3 is CASSLVGSYEQYF. The CDR3 DNA follows: TGCGCCAGCAGCTTGGTCGGCTCCTACGAGCAGTACTTC. The rearrangement uses TRBV5-1 and TRBJ2-7; D not certain. The germline V and J ends were trimmed by 0 bases and 0 bases, with 4 bases remaining between them. The CDR3 is 13 amino acids. CDR1 and CDR2 (germline): SGHRS, YFSETQ. Based on the CDR3 plus reference TRBV5-1 and TRBJ2-7, the full variable domain is KAGVTQTPRYLIKTRGQQVTLSCSPISGHRSVSWYQQTPGQGLQFLFEYFSETQRNKGNFPGRFSGRQFSNSRSEMNVSTLELGDSALYLCASSLVGSYEQYFGPGTRLTVT.